The sequence of this T cell receptor beta chain was determined in a study of T and B cells in COVID-19 patients. Turning to the study itself: Critical illness requiring mechanical ventilation or extracorporeal membrane oxygenation affected about 65% of the 20 active-infection patients. Overall study findings and caveats: Blood from mildly ill patients while symptomatic, and early samples from severe cases, were scarce. No sequencing was yet done of CD4+, regulatory or CD8+ subsets, or of SARS-CoV-2-responsive or tetramer+ sorted cells.

Each TRB amplification used about 220-500 ng of genomic DNA from blood. This clonotype is labeled medium-sized. Its specificity is unknown. BIOMED2 TRB-A/B primer pools were used in multiplex TRB PCR. TCRdb ran MiXCR on the multiplex PCR reads and lists one entry per CDR3 protein. This table has about 11,000 distinct CDR3 sequences, around 30% appearing once. The CDR3 covers 14 residues. V lost 5 bases to trimming and J lost 4 bases; unmatched junction nucleotides: 4. The germline gives CDR1 MNHEY, CDR2 SMNVEV (reference sequence). V and J are TRBV27 and TRBJ2-7; 11 bases map to TRBD2. This sequence was found in a human donor who had recovered from COVID-19. The sample consisted of blood. The CDR3 DNA reads as TGTGCCAGCAGTATGACTAGCGGGGTTTACGAGCAGTACGTC. This translates into CASSMTSGVYEQYV.